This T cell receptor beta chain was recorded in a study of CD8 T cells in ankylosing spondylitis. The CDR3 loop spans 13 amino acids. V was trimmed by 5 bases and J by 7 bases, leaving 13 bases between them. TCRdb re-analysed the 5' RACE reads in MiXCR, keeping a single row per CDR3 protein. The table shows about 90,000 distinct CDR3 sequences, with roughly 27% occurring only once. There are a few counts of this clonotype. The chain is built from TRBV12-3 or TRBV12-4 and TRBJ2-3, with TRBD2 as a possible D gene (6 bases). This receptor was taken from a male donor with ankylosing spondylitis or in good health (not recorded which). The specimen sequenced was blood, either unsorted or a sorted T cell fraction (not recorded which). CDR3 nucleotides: TGTGCCAGCAGTCCCGACGGGAGTAATACGCAGTATTTT. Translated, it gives CASSPDGSNTQYF.